Included here is one T cell receptor beta chain sequence, with context. Its target is unknown. CDR3 size: 16 residues. Germline assignment: CDR1 SEHNR and CDR2 FQNEAQ (reference sequence). The V and J ends lost 5 bases and 6 bases respectively, with 19 bases between them. The sample is drawn from a study of cytomegalovirus exposure and HLA in healthy donors. General study results and limits: Being productive about 87% or about 30% of the time was typical of most TCR beta V segments in an earlier analysis. As a later analysis revealed, most CMV-associated TCR beta chains appeared HLA-restricted. Using a false discovery rate of 0.05, a later analysis showed that 15,000 to 20,000 TCR beta sequences were associated with HLA alleles.

PCR employed 60 Vbeta and 13 Jbeta primers. Original processing notes: Later analysis identified 65 million to 80 million unique TCR beta chains, approximately 11 million shared. Repertoires were generated with immunoSEQ multiplex PCR, while TCRdb's copy carries only in-frame clones and drops some. For V, J and clone size, that table is used; D and trimming come from the DNA. Here the sample spans 95,000 to 150,000 clones, approximately 80% being singletons. The rearrangement joins TRBV7-9 to TRBJ1-4, with D possibly matching TRBD1 (6 bases). The receptor comes from a human donor in good health. Source material: PBMCs. The CDR3 sequence: CASSTPERDIDEKLFF. The CDR3 DNA reads TGTGCCAGCAGCACACCCGAGAGGGACATTGATGAAAAACTGTTTTTT.